This T cell receptor (beta chain) is drawn from a study of vaccination effects on CD4 cells after COVID-19. Comments on this clone: Its matching antigen is unknown.

V gave up 1 base and J gave up 5 bases, with 17 bases separating them. This CDR3 is built from 16 residues. CDR1 and CDR2 from the germline V gene are LGHDT and YNNKEL (reference sequence). Sequenced by immunoSEQ multiplex PCR; TCRdb stores in-frame clones only, minus some. In the table there are 60,000 to 85,000 clones, about 67% of which are singletons. With the ViraFEST assay, the study expanded antigen-specific CD4+ T cells using viral peptide pools, then sequenced them. Culture lasted about 11 days before CD4+ T cell isolation. The participants, recipients of two vaccine doses, got either BNT162b2 or mRNA-1273. Vaccine recipients had no previous SARS-CoV-2 infection; their nucleocapsid antibodies were negative.

Material: CD4+ T cells from PBMCs cultured with HCoV-229E spike peptides, obtained after COVID-19 vaccination. The chain has TRBV3-1 (or the pseudogene TRBV3-2) and TRBJ2-5; a weak D match, TRBD2 (7 bases). This TCR was sampled from a human donor who received a COVID-19 vaccine. The CDR3 protein is CASSQVGGLRSETQYF. The CDR3 region has the DNA TGTGCCAGCAGCCAAGTGGGGGGGCTGCGGTCGGAGACCCAGTACTTC.